One sample yielded the 21 T cell receptor beta chains listed below, sequenced in a study of neurological immune-mediated disorders. TCRdb itself ran the 5' RACE reads through MiXCR, one entry per CDR3 protein. The data hold 50,000 or so distinct CDR3 sequences, with 3% to 3.5% observed a single time. Sequencing used PBMCs. The receptors stem from a man between 40 and 49 years old with multiple sclerosis.

This clonotype occurred many times. Mismatch with germline at one junction end may stem from a read error. The chain joins TRBV7-7 to TRBJ1-6, with TRBD1 as a possible D gene (6 bases). From germline, CDR1 is SSHAT and CDR2 FNYEAQ (reference sequence). The CDR3 loop spans 15 amino acids. CDR3 residues: CASSLDQGFNSPLHF. CDR3 nucleotides: TGTGCTAGCAGCTTAGATCAGGGGTTTAATTCACCCCTCCACTTT.

Ten or more counts support this clonotype. The chain employs TRBV20-1 and TRBJ2-3; D not certain. Between the trimmed V and J ends, which lost 0 bases and 1 base, there was a span of 8 bases. CDR3 length: 14 amino acids. In germline, CDR1 is DFQATT, CDR2 SNEGSKA (reference sequence). The CDR3: CSARDALGTDTQYF. CDR3 nucleotides: TGCAGTGCTAGAGATGCACTCGGCACAGATACGCAGTATTTT.

This clonotype has at least ten counts. This chain links TRBV2 with TRBJ2-1; no clear D. The CDR3 spans 12 residues. Germline CDR1 is SNHLY and CDR2 is FYNNEI. The V end lost 3 bases, the J end lost 10 bases, and 10 bases lay between the germline ends. As DNA, the CDR3 is TGTGCCAGCAGTGAGTCGGGCCGCGAGCAGTTCTTC. Protein product: CASSESGREQFF.

The CDR3 reads CASSGVSVQETQYF. The DNA for the CDR3 is TGCGCCAGCAGTGGGGTTAGCGTACAAGAGACCCAGTACTTC. V and J are TRBV10-2 and TRBJ2-5; a weak D match, TRBD2 (5 bases). Trimming removed 4 bases from V and 2 bases from J, with 11 bases in between. The CDR3 is made up of 14 amino acids. CDR1 is WSHSY, CDR2 SAAADI, per germline.

The table lists this clonotype with many counts. The V call is TRBV5-1, the J call TRBJ2-7; TRBD2 aligns across 7 bases. CDR1 is SGHRS and CDR2 is YFSETQ in the germline V gene. The CDR3 extends over 11 amino acids. The CDR3 sequence: CITGRTYEQYF. The CDR3 DNA is TGCATCACCGGGAGGACCTACGAGCAGTACTTC.

The table lists this clonotype with many counts. This chain connects TRBV29-1 to TRBJ1-1; 8 bases are a match to TRBD1. The trim removed 4 bases at V and 4 bases at J, leaving 5 bases unmatched. There are 13 residues in the CDR3. From germline, CDR1 is SQVTM and CDR2 ANQGSEA. CDR3 sequence reads: CSVVRTGPTEAFF. For the CDR3, the DNA is TGCAGCGTTGTCCGGACAGGGCCCACTGAAGCTTTCTTT.

This clonotype was observed many times. V is TRBV6-2 or TRBV6-3 and J is TRBJ1-5; no reliable D call. The CDR3 length is 16 residues. The ends were cut back, 1 base at V and 3 bases at J, with 13 bases in the middle. Per the germline V gene, CDR1 is MNHEY and CDR2 is SVGEGT. CDR3 DNA sequence: TGTGCCAGCAGTTACTTGTCAGGTATACCCAATCAGCCCCAGCATTTT. Translated: CASSYLSGIPNQPQHF.

This clonotype was seen at least ten times. The rearrangement joins TRBV12-3 or TRBV12-4 to TRBJ1-6, with a weak D call TRBD1 (5 bases). The CDR3 is 14 residues long. Trimming shortened V by 5 bases and J by 5 bases, and 10 bases separated the two germline ends. CDR3 nucleotides: TGTGCCAGCAGTCTCGGACAAGATAATTCACCCCTCCACTTT. Residues: CASSLGQDNSPLHF.

This clonotype occurred many times. This sequence joins TRBV3-1 and TRBJ2-6; no firm D call. In germline, CDR1 is LGHDT, CDR2 YNNKEL (reference sequence). This CDR3 has 15 residues. V was trimmed by 4 bases and J by 1 base, leaving 8 bases between them. CDR3 nucleotides: TGTGCCAGCAGCCCCCCCGGGTCTGGGGCCAACGTCCTGACTTTC. It yields the protein CASSPPGSGANVLTF.

The CDR3 DNA reads as TGCAGTGCAGGAAGGACAGATACGCAGTATTTT. Translation: CSAGRTDTQYF. This chain joins TRBV20-1 and TRBJ2-3; D ambiguous. V was pared by 6 bases and J by 3 bases, with 7 bases between. CDR1 is DFQATT, CDR2 SNEGSKA, per germline (reference sequence). The CDR3 is 11 residues long.

This clonotype was observed many times. The CDR3 protein is CASKEYPGDTQYF. The CDR3 nucleotides read TGTGCCAGCAAGGAATACCCGGGGGATACGCAGTATTTT. The chain has TRBV12-3 or TRBV12-4 and TRBJ2-3, with D possibly TRBD2 on 5 matching bases. V lost 7 bases to trimming and J lost 6 bases, with 14 bases between them. The CDR3 covers 13 residues.

This clonotype was observed many times. The chain is built from TRBV12-3 or TRBV12-4 and TRBJ2-2; 10 nucleotides align to TRBD2. Trimming removed 6 bases from V and 1 base from J; junction bases left unmatched: 14. This CDR3 contains 19 residues. The CDR3 DNA follows: TGTGCCAGCAGAGTAAGGACTAGCGGACCCTCTAGGAACACCGGGGAGCTGTTTTTT. Its protein is CASRVRTSGPSRNTGELFF.

This clonotype was observed many times. The V call is TRBV9, the J call TRBJ1-3; 7 bases match TRBD1. CDR1 and CDR2 from the germline V gene are SGDLS and YYNGEE. V shed 4 bases and J 0 bases; nucleotides not matched to a gene: 7. The CDR3 consists of 16 residues. The CDR3 sequence: CASSLRQGISGNTIYF. CDR3 DNA sequence: TGTGCCAGCAGCTTAAGACAGGGTATCTCTGGAAACACCATATATTTT.

This clonotype was seen ten or more times. This chain joins TRBV5-6 and TRBJ2-3, with D unresolved. This CDR3 is built from 13 residues. Germline assignment: CDR1 SGHDT and CDR2 YYEEEE. Deletions cut 5 bases from V and 3 bases from J, with 10 bases between. This CDR3 reads CASRRDVTDTQYF. The CDR3 nucleotides read TGTGCCAGCAGACGCGACGTGACAGATACGCAGTATTTT.

This clonotype appeared many times. The chain uses TRBV7-3 and TRBJ2-5; TRBD1 aligns across 9 bases. Germline assignment: CDR1 SGHTA and CDR2 FQGTGA. The CDR3 runs 15 residues. V lost 1 base, J lost 2 bases, and 2 bases stayed unmatched. The chain's CDR3 is CASSLSGTGQETQYF. CDR3 sequence (DNA): TGTGCCAGCAGCTTAAGTGGGACAGGGCAAGAGACCCAGTACTTC.

At least ten counts were recorded for this clonotype. J is TRBJ1-5 and V is TRBV11-2; D gene ambiguous. CDR3 length: 14 amino acids. Germline-derived CDR1 and CDR2 are SGHAT and FQNNGV. V was clipped by 1 base and J by 8 bases, with 12 bases between them. This CDR3 is CASSLGVVLEPQHF. CDR3 DNA: TGTGCCAGCAGCTTAGGAGTCGTACTGGAGCCCCAGCATTTT. Complete variable domain (other parts from reference TRBV11-2 and TRBJ1-5): EAGVAQSPRYKIIEKRQSVAFWCNPISGHATLYWYQQILGQGPKLLIQFQNNGVVDDSQLPKDRFSAERLKGVDSTLKIQPAKLEDSAVYLCASSLGVVLEPQHFGDGTRLSIL.

This clonotype was picked up many times. The genes are TRBV6-6 and TRBJ2-5, with D perhaps TRBD1 or TRBD2 (6 bases each). The V end lost 2 bases, the J end lost 5 bases, and 15 bases lay between the germline ends. Germline lookup yields CDR1 MNHNY and CDR2 SVGAGI (reference sequence). The CDR3 is 15 amino acids. The CDR3 protein is CASSYVGGRVETQYF. The DNA for the CDR3 is TGTGCCAGCAGTTACGTCGGGGGCCGGGTTGAGACCCAGTACTTC.

This clonotype came up many times. For the CDR3, the DNA is TGCGCCAGCAGCTTAGACTCAGCGGCCTACAATGAGCAGTTCTTC. Protein: CASSLDSAAYNEQFF. V gene TRBV5-1 combines with J gene TRBJ2-1; D perhaps matches TRBD2 (5 bases). V was cut by 2 bases and J by 2 bases, with 11 bases left in between. This CDR3 is 15 amino acids long. CDR1 and CDR2 from the germline V gene are SGHRS and YFSETQ.

This clonotype was seen ten or more times. The V and J genes are TRBV10-3 and TRBJ1-1; no reliable D call. V was cut by 3 bases and J by 1 base, with 6 bases left in between. Germline loops: CDR1 ENHRY, CDR2 SYGVKD. This CDR3 spans 13 amino acids. The CDR3: CAISEQRNTEAFF. DNA for the CDR3: TGTGCCATCAGTGAACAGAGGAACACTGAAGCTTTCTTT.

This clonotype was counted at least ten times. The CDR3 nucleotides are TGTGCCAGCAGTGAGAACGAACAGGGTGCTGCCTACGAGCAGTACTTC. Its protein is CASSENEQGAAYEQYF. The chain couples TRBV25-1 to TRBJ2-7; D is perhaps TRBD1 (6 bases). Per germline, CDR1 MGHDK and CDR2 SYGVNS. Trimming took off 3 bases at V and 2 bases at J, with 17 bases between the two ends. This CDR3 has 16 amino acids.

Of note for this clonotype: A read error may produce the germline difference seen at one junction end. V gene TRBV3-1 combines with J gene TRBJ1-1, with 7 bases that match TRBD1. Germline loops: CDR1 LGHDT, CDR2 YNNKEL (reference sequence). The length of the CDR3 is 12 residues. The CDR3 here is CASSKEAGGAFF. The CDR3 nucleotides read TGTGCCAGCAGCAAAGAAGCAGGGGGAGCTTTCTTT.